Listed below are T cell receptor beta chains from one sample, sequenced in a study of blood T cells in healthy people across ages. TCRdb ran MiXCR on the 5' RACE reads and lists one entry per CDR3 protein. This table holds roughly 730,000 distinct CDR3 sequences, around three fifths found once. The sample comprised blood. These receptors all come from a man aged 35-49 years in good health. The CDR3 runs from the conserved cysteine through the conserved F or W. A D gene is named only where the DNA matches it firmly. Size is stated for part of the rows, as once, few or many counts, or as a class when the clone is expanded.

CDR3 DNA	CDR3 protein	D gene	CDR3 length	clone size	V gene	J gene
TGTGCCAGCAGGTCAACACAGGGGGCAAGTACCTACGAGCAGTACTTC	CASRSTQGASTYEQYF	TRBD1	16	-	TRBV6-6	TRBJ2-7
TGTGCCAGCATCCCCAACCGGGGCCCTTATCAGCCCCAGCATTTT	CASIPNRGPYQPQHF	-	15	-	TRBV28	TRBJ1-5
TGTGCCAGCAGTCTTAGAGGGTCGAGCTATGGCTACACCTTC	CASSLRGSSYGYTF	-	14	many	TRBV7-2	TRBJ1-2
TGTGCCAGCAGCCCAAGTTGGACAGGGGCAGATACGCAGTATTTT	CASSPSWTGADTQYF	TRBD1	15	-	TRBV3-1	TRBJ2-3
TGTGCCAGCAGACCCTTCCTTGGCGGAAACTACAATGAGCAGTTCTTC	CASRPFLGGNYNEQFF	-	16	-	TRBV28	TRBJ2-1
TGCAGTTTTTCCTTAGCGGTAGCCAAAAACATTCAGTACTTC	CSFSLAVAKNIQYF	-	14	-	TRBV20-1	TRBJ2-4
TGTGCCAGCAGTACCGCTCTACTAGCGAAATCTTTTTATGAGCAGTTCTTC	CASSTALLAKSFYEQFF	TRBD2	17	-	TRBV27	TRBJ2-1
TGTGCCAGCAGCTCGGGACGGATCGAAGACTACAATGAGCAGTTCTTC	CASSSGRIEDYNEQFF	-	16	-	TRBV13	TRBJ2-1
TGTGCCAGCTCACCACCCCAGACAGGGGGCTCGGACAATGAGCAGTTCTTC	CASSPPQTGGSDNEQFF	TRBD1	17	-	TRBV18	TRBJ2-1
TGTGCCAGCACCGCCCCCGGGGATTTAAAAAACATTCAGTACTTC	CASTAPGDLKNIQYF	-	15	-	TRBV28	TRBJ2-4
TGTGCCATCAGTGAGCCGGGACTGCCTGATTACAATGAGCAGTTCTTC	CAISEPGLPDYNEQFF	-	16	-	TRBV10-3	TRBJ2-1
TGTGCCAGCAGCAAGACAGGGAACTCCCAAGAGACCCAGTACTTC	CASSKTGNSQETQYF	TRBD1	15	few	TRBV6-5	TRBJ2-5
TGTGCCAGCAGCTTGTTTGAGACCCAGTACTTC	CASSLFETQYF	-	11	few	TRBV7-9	TRBJ2-5
TGCAGCGTAGGACAGGGTATCAATCAGCCCCAGCATTTT	CSVGQGINQPQHF	TRBD1	13	-	TRBV29-1	TRBJ1-5
TGTGCCAGCAGTCGAGAGGTAGGGGGCCTCAACTCTGGAAACACCATATATTTT	CASSREVGGLNSGNTIYF	TRBD1	18	many	TRBV12-3/TRBV12-4	TRBJ1-3
TGTGCCAGCAGTTACGTGACGGGCCCCAGCCTTATAGATACGCAGTATTTT	CASSYVTGPSLIDTQYF	-	17	-	TRBV6-6	TRBJ2-3
TGCAGTGCCGTCAGCGCCTCGTACCAAGAGACCCAGTACTTC	CSAVSASYQETQYF	-	14	-	TRBV20-1	TRBJ2-5
TGTGCCAGCAGTGAAGAATTGGCAGGAGGGCTCCTTGGCGAGCAGTACTTC	CASSEELAGGLLGEQYF	-	17	few	TRBV2	TRBJ2-7
TGTGCCAGCGCACCGGCAGGAACCGAGCAGTACTTC	CASAPAGTEQYF	-	12	-	TRBV18	TRBJ2-7
TGTGCCATCAGTGATGTCGAGACCCAGTACTTC	CAISDVETQYF	-	11	-	TRBV10-3	TRBJ2-5
TGTGCCAGCAGCTTAGACCCGAATCGAAAGCGGGACAGGGGGCGCTCCGGGGAGCTGTTTTTT	CASSLDPNRKRDRGRSGELFF	TRBD1	21	-	TRBV11-2	TRBJ2-2
TGCGCCAGCAGCCAGAAACCCCCGGGACTTGACACAGATACGCAGTATTTT	CASSQKPPGLDTDTQYF	-	17	few	TRBV4-1	TRBJ2-3
TGTGCCAGCAGCCGAGCGGGACAGGGGTCCCCCTACGAGCAGTACTTC	CASSRAGQGSPYEQYF	TRBD1	16	few	TRBV7-2	TRBJ2-7
TGTGCCAGCAGCCAATACCCCACAGGGAAGGACATTCAGTACTTC	CASSQYPTGKDIQYF	-	15	few	TRBV3-1	TRBJ2-4
TGTGCCAGCAGCCCCACGGCTAGCGGGGGTATCGGTGAGCAGTTCTTC	CASSPTASGGIGEQFF	TRBD2	16	-	TRBV7-3	TRBJ2-1
TGTGCCAGCAGCCCCTACCACCATCAGGACAGGGGCCCCTACAATGAGCAGTTCTTC	CASSPYHHQDRGPYNEQFF	TRBD1	19	-	TRBV7-6	TRBJ2-1
TGTGCCAGCAGGCGGGACAGGGGGTATATTGAGCAGTTCTTC	CASRRDRGYIEQFF	TRBD1	14	-	TRBV6-5	TRBJ2-1
TGCAGTGGTAGAGATTTTCTCGCAGGCACAGATACGCAGTATTTT	CSGRDFLAGTDTQYF	-	15	-	TRBV20-1	TRBJ2-3
TGCAGCGTTGAGTACGGGACCCAAAACGCCGGGGAGCTGTTTTTT	CSVEYGTQNAGELFF	-	15	many	TRBV29-1	TRBJ2-2
TGTGCCAGCAGTTCCCCCCCCCGGGGTAGCACAGATACGCAGTATTTT	CASSSPPRGSTDTQYF	-	16	-	TRBV6-5	TRBJ2-3
TGTGCCACCAGGGACAGTAAAAATCAGCCCCAGCATTTT	CATRDSKNQPQHF	-	13	-	TRBV24-1	TRBJ1-5
TGTGCCAGCAGCTTAGGGCCGGGCGGACGGACGAACACCGGGGAGCTGTTTTTT	CASSLGPGGRTNTGELFF	-	18	once	TRBV7-3	TRBJ2-2
TGTGCCAGCAGCTTAGCTTCTGCGGGAGCCGGGACAGGGGGCCGCGCAGGGGTTGGCTACACCTTC	CASSLASAGAGTGGRAGVGYTF	TRBD1	22	once	TRBV7-2	TRBJ1-2